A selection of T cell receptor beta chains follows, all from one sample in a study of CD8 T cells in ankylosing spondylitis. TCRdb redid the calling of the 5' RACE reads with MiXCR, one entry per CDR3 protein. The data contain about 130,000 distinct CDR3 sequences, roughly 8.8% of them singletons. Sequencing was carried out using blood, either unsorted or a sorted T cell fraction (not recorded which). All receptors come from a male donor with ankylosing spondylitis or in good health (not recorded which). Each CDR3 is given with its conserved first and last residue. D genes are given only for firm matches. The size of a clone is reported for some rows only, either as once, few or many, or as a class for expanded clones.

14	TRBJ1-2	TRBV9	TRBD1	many	TGTGCCAGCAGCGCGGGACAGGGTACCTATGGCTACACCTTC	CASSAGQGTYGYTF
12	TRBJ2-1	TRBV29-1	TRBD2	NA	TGCAGCGTTGGTAGCGGGAGTGCAAAGCAGTTCTTC	CSVGSGSAKQFF
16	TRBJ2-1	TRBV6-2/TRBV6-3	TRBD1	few	TGTGCCAGCAGTCTCCGGGACAGGGGATCCTACAATGAGCAGTTCTTC	CASSLRDRGSYNEQFF
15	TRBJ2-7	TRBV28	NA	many	TGTGCCAGCAGTGAACCCGGGATGGGTTCCTACGAGCAGTACTTC	CASSEPGMGSYEQYF
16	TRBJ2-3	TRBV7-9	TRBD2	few	TGTGCCAGCACGACGGGACTAGCGGGAGTCGGAGATACGCAGTATTTT	CASTTGLAGVGDTQYF
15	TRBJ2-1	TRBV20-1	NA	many	TGCAGTGCTAGAGACCGGGACAAAAACTACGATGAGCAGTTCTTC	CSARDRDKNYDEQFF
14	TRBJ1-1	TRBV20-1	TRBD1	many	TGCAGTGCTACCACCCGGACAGGGAACACTGAAGCTTTCTTT	CSATTRTGNTEAFF
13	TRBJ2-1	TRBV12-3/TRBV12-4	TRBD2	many	TGTGCCAGCAGTTTAGGCGGGAGCTATGAGCAGTTCTTC	CASSLGGSYEQFF
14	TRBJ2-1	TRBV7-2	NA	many	TGTGCCAGCACCAGGACGCTAACAGGGAATGAGCAGTTCTTC	CASTRTLTGNEQFF
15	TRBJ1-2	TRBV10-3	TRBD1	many	TGTGCCATCAGTCTCGGACAGGGGGCTAACTATGGCTACACCTTC	CAISLGQGANYGYTF
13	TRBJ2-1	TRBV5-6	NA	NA	TGTGCCAGCAGCCCCCCCTACGGAGGTGAGCAGTTCTTC	CASSPPYGGEQFF
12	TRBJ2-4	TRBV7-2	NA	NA	TGTGCCAGCAGCTTATCTGGAAACATTCAGTACTTC	CASSLSGNIQYF
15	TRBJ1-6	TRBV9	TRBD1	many	TGTGCCAGCAGCGCGACAGGGGATTATAATTCACCCCTCCACTTT	CASSATGDYNSPLHF
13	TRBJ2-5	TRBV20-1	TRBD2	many	TGCAGTGCTAGAGGGGGGGGTGAAGAGACCCAGTACTTC	CSARGGGEETQYF
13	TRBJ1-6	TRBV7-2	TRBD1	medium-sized	TGTGCCAGCAGGGACAGGGGTAATTCACCCCTCCACTTT	CASRDRGNSPLHF
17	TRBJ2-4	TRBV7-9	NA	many	TGTGCCAGCAGCTCATATGGGACGGAACTAGCCAAAAACATTCAGTACTTC	CASSSYGTELAKNIQYF
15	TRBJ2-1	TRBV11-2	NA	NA	TGTGCCAGCAGCTTAAGTGGGACCCCTGGCAATGAGCAGTTCTTC	CASSLSGTPGNEQFF